One sample yielded the 20 T cell receptor beta chains listed below, sequenced in a study of cytomegalovirus exposure and HLA in healthy donors. The PCR employed 60 Vbeta primers together with 13 Jbeta primers. Only in-frame clones appear in the TCRdb table, and some are missing; sequencing was by immunoSEQ multiplex PCR. The table has 150,000 to 200,000 clones, roughly 72% seen once; the top ten hold 6% to 7.5%. Input material: PBMCs. These receptors were taken from a man between 35 and 55 years old in good health and CMV-seropositive.

The chain carries TRBV5-5 and TRBJ2-7, with 10 bases matching TRBD1. Per the germline V gene, CDR1 is SGHKS and CDR2 is YYEKEE (reference sequence). The junction had 7 bases not matched to a gene; V was cut back by 4 bases and J by 6 bases. The CDR3 sequence is 14 residues long. CDR3 coding DNA: TGTGCCAGCAGCAGGGACAGGGGCGTTTTCGAGCAGTACTTC. This sequence encodes CASSRDRGVFEQYF.

The chain is built from TRBV18 and TRBJ1-2; D call uncertain. This CDR3 contains 14 residues. V lost 1 base and J 4 bases, leaving 10 bases between the germline ends. Germline loops: CDR1 KGHSH, CDR2 LQKENI. CDR3 bases: TGTGCCAGCTCACCACTGAGACACAGCTATGGCTACACCTTC. Residues: CASSPLRHSYGYTF. The variable domain in full, completed from reference TRBV18 and TRBJ1-2, reads NAGVMQNPRHLVRRRGQEARLRCSPMKGHSHVYWYRQLPEEGLKFMVYLQKENIIDESGMPKERFSAEFPKEGPSILRIQQVVRGDSAAYFCASSPLRHSYGYTFGSGTRLTVV.

This chain connects TRBV11-2 to TRBJ1-5; weak D call: TRBD1 (5 bases). The CDR3 contains 14 residues. The ends were cut back, 1 base at V and 7 bases at J, with 11 bases in the middle. From germline, CDR1 is SGHAT and CDR2 FQNNGV. This chain's CDR3 is CASSLGQGGQPQHF. The CDR3 DNA follows: TGTGCCAGCAGCTTAGGGCAGGGAGGACAGCCCCAGCATTTT.

The chain joins TRBV30 to TRBJ1-3; 7 nucleotides match TRBD1. The junction had 9 bases not matched to a gene; V was cut back by 5 bases and J by 2 bases. CDR1 GTSNPN and CDR2 SVGIG come from the germline V gene (reference sequence). The length of the CDR3 is 15 residues. Written as DNA, the CDR3 is TGTGCCTGGGGGGGACGAGGGGGCGCTGGAAACACCATATATTTT. This sequence encodes CAWGGRGGAGNTIYF.

This clone was seen once. The CDR3 region has the DNA TGCGCCAGCAGCTTGGGGTCCCCAGTCTATGAGCAGTTCTTC. This gives the protein CASSLGSPVYEQFF. The gene calls are TRBV5-1 and TRBJ2-1; D is unresolved. The germline V and J ends were trimmed by 0 bases and 8 bases, with 12 bases remaining between them. Germline CDR1 SGHRS, CDR2 YFSETQ. CDR3 length: 14 amino acids. The whole variable domain, filled in from reference TRBV5-1 and TRBJ2-1, reads KAGVTQTPRYLIKTRGQQVTLSCSPISGHRSVSWYQQTPGQGLQFLFEYFSETQRNKGNFPGRFSGRQFSNSRSEMNVSTLELGDSALYLCASSLGSPVYEQFFGPGTRLTVL.

In its sample, this clone was seen once. The rearrangement links TRBV11-3 to TRBJ2-6; TRBD2 agrees at 8 bases. V lost 3 bases, J lost 1 base, and 8 bases stayed unmatched. This CDR3 has 18 residues. Germline-derived CDR1 and CDR2 are SGHNT and YENEEA. CDR3: CASSLGGGPGSGANVLTF. The CDR3 coding sequence is TGTGCCAGCAGCTTGGGCGGGGGGCCGGGTTCTGGGGCCAACGTCCTGACTTTC.

The gene calls are TRBV7-8 and TRBJ1-4, with D tentatively TRBD1 (6 bases). V gave up 5 bases and J gave up 8 bases, with 27 bases separating them. The germline V gene encodes CDR1 SGHVS and CDR2 FQNEAQ. The CDR3 covers 18 residues. For the CDR3, the DNA is TGTGCCAGCAGCGCCCCGGGACATATACAAATAGAGGGGGAAAAACTGTTTTTT. It codes for CASSAPGHIQIEGEKLFF.

J is TRBJ1-6 and V is TRBV27; maybe TRBD1 (5 bases). CDR1 and CDR2 from the germline V gene are MNHEY and SMNVEV (reference sequence). This CDR3 comprises 19 residues. Trimming cost V 3 bases and J 0 bases, with 18 bases left between them. This CDR3 reads CASSFTPPGGSSYNSPLHF. In DNA form, the CDR3 reads TGTGCCAGCAGTTTTACTCCCCCCGGGGGGAGCTCCTATAATTCACCCCTCCACTTT.

V usage is TRBV18 and J usage is TRBJ2-2; D is perhaps TRBD2 (5 bases). This CDR3 comprises 14 residues. Germline V gene data show CDR1 as KGHSH and CDR2 as LQKENI. Trimming removed 8 bases at V and 7 bases at J, with 17 bases between. The CDR3 region is CASPQARSGGELFF. The CDR3 DNA reads TGTGCCAGCCCCCAAGCTCGGAGCGGCGGGGAGCTGTTTTTT.

This clone has a handful of counts. The V gene is TRBV6-6, the J gene TRBJ2-1, with D uncertain. The length of the CDR3 is 11 residues. Trimming shortened V by 5 bases and J by 10 bases, and 9 bases separated the two germline ends. The germline CDR1 and CDR2 sequences are MNHNY and SVGAGI (reference sequence). In DNA, the CDR3 is TGTGCCAGCAGTCCCACCTACGAGCAGTTCTTC. This sequence encodes CASSPTYEQFF.

This clone was observed a handful of times. This rearrangement joins TRBV27 to TRBJ2-1, with D possibly matching TRBD1 (6 bases). V lost 0 bases and J 11 bases, leaving 11 bases between the germline ends. The CDR3 totals 13 residues. CDR1 is MNHEY and CDR2 is SMNVEV in the germline V gene (reference sequence). CDR3 bases: TGTGCCAGCAGTTTATCCAGGGGAAGTCAGCAGTTCTTC. This codes for CASSLSRGSQQFF.

The rearrangement links TRBV6-5 to TRBJ2-3, with 8 nucleotides matching TRBD2. V was pared by 2 bases and J by 1 base, with 2 bases of the junction left unmatched. Germline assignment: CDR1 MNHEY and CDR2 SVGAGI. CDR3 length: 15 amino acids. The CDR3, as DNA: TGTGCCAGCAGTTACCGGGGGGGGCGCACAGATACGCAGTATTTT. It specifies CASSYRGGRTDTQYF.

The chain links TRBV14 to TRBJ1-6, with D possibly TRBD1 on 6 matching bases. V was pared by 0 bases and J by 6 bases, with 12 bases between. The CDR3 contains 16 residues. Germline loops: CDR1 SGHDN, CDR2 FVKESK. The CDR3 is CASSQDLRRGNSPLHF. The CDR3 nucleotides are TGTGCCAGCAGCCAAGACCTCCGCAGGGGTAATTCACCCCTCCACTTT.

The chain is built from TRBV11-2 and TRBJ2-1, with 7 bases lining up with TRBD2. The CDR3 length is 15 residues. The V segment lost 7 bases and the J segment 4 bases; nucleotides outside the gene matches: 10. Germline V gives CDR1 SGHAT, CDR2 FQNNGV. The CDR3 DNA reads as TGTGCCAGCATCCCCATGGGCGGGGGTTACAATGAGCAGTTCTTC. This sequence encodes CASIPMGGGYNEQFF.

This chain links TRBV29-1 with TRBJ2-7; 8 bases are shared with TRBD1. The length of the CDR3 is 13 residues. Germline V gene data show CDR1 as SQVTM and CDR2 as ANQGSEA. V shed 5 bases, J shed 2 bases, and the junction held 5 bases outside the gene matches. CDR3: CSVRPGQAYEQYF. The CDR3 nucleotides are TGCAGCGTTCGTCCGGGACAGGCCTACGAGCAGTACTTC.

This clone was observed once. This chain links TRBV11-2 with TRBJ1-2; a possible D gene is TRBD1 (6 bases). The germline CDR1 and CDR2 sequences are SGHAT and FQNNGV. V lost 1 base, J lost 3 bases, and 9 bases lay in between. The CDR3 loop spans 14 amino acids. The CDR3 DNA reads TGTGCCAGCAGCTTAGGGGACACCGACTATGGCTACACCTTC. It yields the protein CASSLGDTDYGYTF.

The chain carries TRBV5-4 and TRBJ2-7; 9 nucleotides agree with TRBD1. In germline, CDR1 is SGHNT, CDR2 YYREEE (reference sequence). J gave up 3 bases and V 0 bases, and 13 bases lay outside the gene matches. This CDR3 has 18 residues. CDR3 bases: TGTGCCAGCAGCTTGGGTTCTATACCTTCGGGACAGGGCTACGAGCAGTACTTC. Translation: CASSLGSIPSGQGYEQYF.

This clone was seen more than once but under ten times. The chain is built from TRBV11-2 and TRBJ1-2, with TRBD1 as a possible D gene (6 bases). In germline, CDR1 is SGHAT, CDR2 FQNNGV. V lost 4 bases and J 4 bases, leaving 16 bases between the germline ends. This CDR3 is 15 amino acids long. Here the CDR3 reads CASSYGGGLGYGYTF. CDR3 coding DNA: TGTGCCAGCAGCTACGGCGGGGGGCTCGGCTATGGCTACACCTTC.

This clone was seen just once. This chain uses TRBV10-3 with TRBJ1-5; the D is unclear. V was shortened by 2 bases and J by 10 bases, with 15 bases between the two germline ends. This CDR3 is built from 14 residues. Germline V CDR1 and CDR2: ENHRY, SYGVKD. CDR3 DNA sequence: TGTGCCATCAGTGAGGAAAGGGAGATTAAACCCCAGCATTTT. It encodes CAISEEREIKPQHF.

The CDR3 nucleotides read TGTGCCAGCAGCTTGTTCGAGGGGGTACTCCTTTTGGGCGATGAGCAGTTCTTC. Translation gives CASSLFEGVLLLGDEQFF. This chain links TRBV5-6 with TRBJ2-1, with D perhaps matching TRBD1 (6 bases). V lost 1 base and J 8 bases, leaving 25 bases between the germline ends. The CDR3 is made up of 18 amino acids. Per germline, CDR1 SGHDT and CDR2 YYEEEE.